A selection of T cell receptor beta chains follows, all from one sample in a study of control samples from healthy donors and cancer patients. Sequencing was performed with immunoSEQ multiplex PCR; in TCRdb, only in-frame clones are kept and a portion is missing. The table lists 110,000 to 150,000 clones, roughly nine tenths of them singletons. Sequencing input: blood. These receptors were collected from a man aged 30 to 39 in good health. Each CDR3 is given with its conserved first and last residue. Each record gives: clone size, D gene, V gene, J gene, CDR3 DNA, CDR3 protein. D genes are given only for firm matches. Expanded clones are given a class, and other clones once, few, many or no size at all.

-	TRBD1	TRBV5-4	TRBJ2-5	TGTGCCAGCAGCTACAGGGGATCAGAGACCCAGTACTTC	CASSYRGSETQYF
-	TRBD2	TRBV11-2	TRBJ2-1	TGTGCCAGCAGCTTAGATGCGCTAGCGGTTAATGAGCAGTTCTTC	CASSLDALAVNEQFF
-	-	TRBV6-5	TRBJ1-1	TGTGCCAGCCAGAACCCCAGCACCATGAACACTGAAGCTTTCTTT	CASQNPSTMNTEAFF
-	-	TRBV28	TRBJ2-7	TGTGCCAGCAGGGGGATCAGCTCCTACGAGCAGTACTTC	CASRGISSYEQYF
-	-	TRBV11-3	TRBJ2-3	TGTGCCAGCAGCCCTAGTACAGATACGCAGTATTTT	CASSPSTDTQYF
-	TRBD1	TRBV5-5	TRBJ2-7	TGTGCCAGCAGCTTCACCGGGACAGGGAGAAACGAGCAGTACTTC	CASSFTGTGRNEQYF
-	-	TRBV11-1	TRBJ1-6	TGTGCCAGCAGCACAACCGGGACTATAAATTCACCCCTCCACTTT	CASSTTGTINSPLHF
-	TRBD1	TRBV2	TRBJ2-7	TGTGCCAGCAGATCGGACAGGGTATTTGTCGAGCAGTACTTC	CASRSDRVFVEQYF
-	-	TRBV5-4	TRBJ2-3	TGTGCCAGCAGCTCACCGGCGGCGGGGGCCGTTAGCACAGATACGCAGTATTTT	CASSSPAAGAVSTDTQYF
-	-	TRBV10-3	TRBJ1-2	TGTGCCACACGGCCCGCGGACACTAACTATGGCTACACCTTC	CATRPADTNYGYTF
-	TRBD2	TRBV9	TRBJ2-5	TGTGCCAGCAGCCCCTCAATAGCGGGACTCCAAGAGACCCAGTACTTC	CASSPSIAGLQETQYF
-	-	TRBV5-1	TRBJ2-1	TGCGCCAGCAGCTTGGGGCCTGGCGGCAATGAGCAGTTCTTC	CASSLGPGGNEQFF
-	TRBD2	TRBV11-3	TRBJ2-2	TGTGCCAGCAGCTCTGGACTAGCGGTGAACACCGGGGAGCTGTTTTTT	CASSSGLAVNTGELFF
-	-	TRBV21-1	TRBJ2-3	TGTGCCAGCAGCAAAACGGGGACAGCCGCCGCGACAGATACGCAGTATTTT	CASSKTGTAAATDTQYF
-	-	TRBV15	TRBJ1-1	TGTGCCACCAGCCTGGGGACCTTTAACACTGAAGCTTTCTTT	CATSLGTFNTEAFF
-	-	TRBV7-2	TRBJ2-7	TGTGCCAGCAGCGCGGACAGATACGAGCAGTACTTC	CASSADRYEQYF
-	TRBD1	TRBV20-1	TRBJ1-5	TGCAGTGCTAGTCGAGTCGGGAGGGGGCAACAGCCCCAGCATTTT	CSASRVGRGQQPQHF
-	-	TRBV5-4	TRBJ2-7	TGTGCTAGCAGCTTTCGGCAGAGCTACGAGCAGTACTTC	CASSFRQSYEQYF
-	TRBD2	TRBV4-3	TRBJ2-2	TGCGCCAGCAGCCAAGCTGGAGCGGGAACTGGGGAGCTGTTTTTT	CASSQAGAGTGELFF
-	-	TRBV24-1	TRBJ1-1	TGTGCCACCAGTGGCGGAGCCCACACTGAAGCTTTCTTT	CATSGGAHTEAFF
-	-	TRBV7-9	TRBJ2-5	TGTGCCAGCAGCTTAGGGACAAACCAAGAGACCCAGTACTTC	CASSLGTNQETQYF
-	-	TRBV20-1	TRBJ2-3	TGCAGTGTTAGAGAAACAGATACGCAGTATTTT	CSVRETDTQYF
once	-	TRBV18	TRBJ1-1	TGTGCCAGCTCACCATCGACAAGAACAAACACTGAAGCTTTCTTT	CASSPSTRTNTEAFF
-	TRBD1	TRBV3-1/TRBV3-2	TRBJ1-4	TGTGCCAGCAGCGTCAGCTACGGGACAGGGAAAGAAAAACTGTTTTTT	CASSVSYGTGKEKLFF
-	-	TRBV11-2	TRBJ1-6	TGTGCCAGCAGCGCCGGATCACCCCTCCACTTT	CASSAGSPLHF
-	TRBD2	TRBV3-1/TRBV3-2	TRBJ2-3	TGTGCCAGCAGCCCGGGACTAGCGGGAGGGACAGATACGCAGTATTTT	CASSPGLAGGTDTQYF
-	-	TRBV10-3	TRBJ1-6	TGTGCCATCAGTGAGAGGCGACAAGGTTCACCCCTCCACTTT	CAISERRQGSPLHF
-	-	TRBV14	TRBJ2-2	TGTGCCAGCAGCCAAGGGGGAATCGGGGAGCTGTTTTTT	CASSQGGIGELFF
few	-	TRBV6-6	TRBJ2-2	TGTGCCAGCAGTTACTCGATGGGGGCTAGTTACGGGGAGCTGTTTTTT	CASSYSMGASYGELFF
-	TRBD2	TRBV24-1	TRBJ2-2	TGTGCCACCGCCCCTCCGGAAGCGGGGTCCGGGGAGCTGTTTTTT	CATAPPEAGSGELFF
few	-	TRBV24-1	TRBJ2-6	TGTGCCACCAGTGAGGACATTAGCTCTGGGGCCAACGTCCTGACTTTC	CATSEDISSGANVLTF
-	-	TRBV5-5	TRBJ2-7	TGTGCCAGCAGCTTGGCGCTATCCTACGAGCAGTACTTC	CASSLALSYEQYF
-	-	TRBV10-1	TRBJ1-5	TGCGCCAGCTGCCCGAACGGGGGGGTATTGGACCAGCCCCAGCATTTT	CASCPNGGVLDQPQHF
-	-	TRBV9	TRBJ2-7	TGTGCCAGCAGCCCGGGGGGCCGGTCCCACGAGCAGTACTTC	CASSPGGRSHEQYF
-	-	TRBV11-3	TRBJ2-7	TGTGCCAGCAGCTCTCAAGGACGGACTTACGAGCAGTACTTC	CASSSQGRTYEQYF
once	-	TRBV25-1	TRBJ1-4	TGTGCCAGCAGTGTCGCAGGGGCGGCTAATGAAAAACTGTTTTTT	CASSVAGAANEKLFF
few	-	TRBV5-4	TRBJ1-3	TGTGCCAGCAGCTTGCCGGACGGAAACACCATATATTTT	CASSLPDGNTIYF
-	TRBD1	TRBV24-1	TRBJ2-1	TGTGCCACCGCGAAACTGGGAGACAGGGGGGACAATGAGCAGTTCTTC	CATAKLGDRGDNEQFF
-	-	TRBV30	TRBJ2-7	TGTGCCTGGAATTGGGGATACGAGCAGTACTTC	CAWNWGYEQYF
-	-	TRBV5-4	TRBJ1-1	TGTGCCAGCAGCGCGCCCTGGGGGAGGGCGAATGGTGAAGCTTTCTTT	CASSAPWGRANGEAFF
-	-	TRBV25-1	TRBJ1-5	TGTGCCAGCAGTGACCCCACGGGGGGTCCCAATCAGCCCCAGCATTTT	CASSDPTGGPNQPQHF
-	-	TRBV9	TRBJ1-1	TGTGCCAGCAGCGTTTCCCAGGGCACTGAAGCTTTCTTT	CASSVSQGTEAFF
once	-	TRBV7-2	TRBJ2-5	TGTGCCAGCAACAGCTTAGTGGAAGAGACCCAGTACTTC	CASNSLVEETQYF
-	-	TRBV5-6	TRBJ2-7	TGTGCCAGCAGCCCTACCCCCCCCTACGAGCAGTACTTC	CASSPTPPYEQYF
-	-	TRBV7-9	TRBJ2-5	TGTGCCAGCAGCTTAGACGGGACACCGAGGGAGACCCAGTACTTC	CASSLDGTPRETQYF
-	TRBD1	TRBV4-1	TRBJ2-1	TGCGCCAGCAGCCAGCGACAGGGCACAGGTGAGCAGTTCTTC	CASSQRQGTGEQFF
-	-	TRBV12-3/TRBV12-4	TRBJ2-3	TGTGCCAGCAGAACCTCCAGGGCAGATACGCAGTATTTT	CASRTSRADTQYF
-	TRBD2	TRBV20-1	TRBJ2-7	TGCAGTGCTAGTAGGCTAGCGGGGGTCTCCTACGAGCAGTACTTC	CSASRLAGVSYEQYF
-	-	TRBV5-4	TRBJ1-6	TGTGCCAGCAGCTACCGGGGCCTACTCCACTTT	CASSYRGLLHF
-	-	TRBV27	TRBJ2-3	TGTGCCAGCACCCTAAGAGGTCTTAACACAGATACGCAGTATTTT	CASTLRGLNTDTQYF
once	-	TRBV6-2/TRBV6-3	TRBJ2-7	TGTGCCAGCAGTTACTCCTCCTACGAGCAGTACTTC	CASSYSSYEQYF
once	TRBD1	TRBV13	TRBJ1-2	TGTGCCAGCAGCGCAAGCGAGACAGGGGGCTGGGGCTACACCTTC	CASSASETGGWGYTF
-	-	TRBV18	TRBJ2-4	TGTGCCAGCTCACCCCCCACCCGGCTGGGCCTCAAAAACATTCAGTACTTC	CASSPPTRLGLKNIQYF
-	TRBD2	TRBV3-1/TRBV3-2	TRBJ2-7	TGTGCCAGCAGCCAAGGGGGGCTAGCGGGAGCCTACGAGCAGTACTTC	CASSQGGLAGAYEQYF
-	TRBD1	TRBV7-2	TRBJ2-7	TGTGCCAGCAGCTTAGCCTGGGACAGCCACTACGAGCAGTACTTC	CASSLAWDSHYEQYF
once	TRBD1	TRBV6-2/TRBV6-3	TRBJ2-4	TGTGCCAGCAGTAACAGACAGGGCCAACTAGCCAAAAACATTCAGTACTTC	CASSNRQGQLAKNIQYF
-	TRBD1	TRBV11-3	TRBJ2-6	TGTGCCAGCAGACGTCGACAGGGGGCTGGGGCCAACGTCCTGACTTTC	CASRRRQGAGANVLTF
-	TRBD2	TRBV7-3	TRBJ2-1	TGTGCCAGCAGTCCTAGGGCGGGAGGTCACAATGAGCAGTTCTTC	CASSPRAGGHNEQFF
-	-	TRBV2	TRBJ2-5	TGTGCCAGCACGGGGGCACACCAAGAGACCCAGTACTTC	CASTGAHQETQYF
-	-	TRBV4-3	TRBJ1-1	TGCGCCAGTCAAAGACAGGCGAACACTGAAGCTTTCTTT	CASQRQANTEAFF